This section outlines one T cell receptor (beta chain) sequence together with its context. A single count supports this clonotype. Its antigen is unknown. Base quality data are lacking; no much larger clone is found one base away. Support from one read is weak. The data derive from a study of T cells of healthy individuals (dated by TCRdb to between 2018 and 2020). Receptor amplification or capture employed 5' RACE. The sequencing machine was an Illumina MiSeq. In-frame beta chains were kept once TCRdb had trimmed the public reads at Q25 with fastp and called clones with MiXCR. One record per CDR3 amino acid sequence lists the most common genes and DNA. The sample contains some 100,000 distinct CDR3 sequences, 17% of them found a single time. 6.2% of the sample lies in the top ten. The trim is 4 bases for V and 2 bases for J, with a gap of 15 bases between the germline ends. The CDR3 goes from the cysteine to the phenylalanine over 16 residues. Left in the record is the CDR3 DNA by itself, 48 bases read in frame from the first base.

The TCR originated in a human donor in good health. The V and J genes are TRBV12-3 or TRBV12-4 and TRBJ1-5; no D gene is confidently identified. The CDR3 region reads CASSYSLGIGNQPQHF. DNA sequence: TGTGCCAGCAGTTACTCGTTAGGGATTGGCAATCAGCCCCAGCATTTT.